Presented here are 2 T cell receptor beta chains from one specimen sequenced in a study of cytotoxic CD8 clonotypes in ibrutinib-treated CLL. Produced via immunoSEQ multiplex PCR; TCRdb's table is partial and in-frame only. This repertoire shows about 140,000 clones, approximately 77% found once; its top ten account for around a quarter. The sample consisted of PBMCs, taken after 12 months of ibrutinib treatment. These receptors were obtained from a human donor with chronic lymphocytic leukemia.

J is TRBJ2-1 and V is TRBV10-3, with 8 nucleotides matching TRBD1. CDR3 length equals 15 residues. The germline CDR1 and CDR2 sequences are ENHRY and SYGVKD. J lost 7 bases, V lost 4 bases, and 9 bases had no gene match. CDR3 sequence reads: CAISAKLDRENEQFF. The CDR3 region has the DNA TGTGCCATCAGTGCAAAGCTGGACAGGGAAAATGAGCAGTTCTTC.

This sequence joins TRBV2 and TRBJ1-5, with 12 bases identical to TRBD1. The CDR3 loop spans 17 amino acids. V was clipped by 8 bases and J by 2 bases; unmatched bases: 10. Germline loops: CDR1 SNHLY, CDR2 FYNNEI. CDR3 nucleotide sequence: TGTGCCAGCCTCGGGACAGGGGGCGCCCAGGGCAATCAGCCCCAGCATTTT. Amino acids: CASLGTGGAQGNQPQHF.